This TCR beta chain was profiled in a study of blood T cell repertoires in COVID-19. Study-wide context: The analysed material was cDNA or gDNA that came from T cells, B-cell-depleted T cells, or PBMCs.

This study enrolled people aged roughly 18 to 89 from approximately 24 US geographic areas. During the 2 weeks before they entered the study, exposed participants had met someone with a PCR-confirmed or clinician-diagnosed COVID-19 case. The junction had 5 bases not matched to a gene; V was cut back by 9 bases and J by 5 bases. The V gene's germline CDR1 is KGHDR and CDR2 SFDVKD. The CDR3 spans 13 residues. Original processing methods: Amplified reference gene primers provided the basis for estimating nucleated cell counts. TCRdb's copy holds only in-frame clones and misses some; the assay was immunoSEQ multiplex PCR. The V and J calls and the clone size are those of that table, but D and trimming were determined from the DNA. Of approximately 200,000 clones in the sample, over 80% were seen once.

The sequence was collected from a woman aged 25 to 45 who had been exposed to COVID-19. This chain links TRBV24-1 with TRBJ1-1, with TRBD1 identical over 10 bases. Material: PBMCs or T cells enriched from blood (not recorded which). The CDR3 sequence: CATRGQGRTEAFF. CDR3 nucleotides: TGTGCCACCCGGGGACAGGGGCGGACTGAAGCTTTCTTT.